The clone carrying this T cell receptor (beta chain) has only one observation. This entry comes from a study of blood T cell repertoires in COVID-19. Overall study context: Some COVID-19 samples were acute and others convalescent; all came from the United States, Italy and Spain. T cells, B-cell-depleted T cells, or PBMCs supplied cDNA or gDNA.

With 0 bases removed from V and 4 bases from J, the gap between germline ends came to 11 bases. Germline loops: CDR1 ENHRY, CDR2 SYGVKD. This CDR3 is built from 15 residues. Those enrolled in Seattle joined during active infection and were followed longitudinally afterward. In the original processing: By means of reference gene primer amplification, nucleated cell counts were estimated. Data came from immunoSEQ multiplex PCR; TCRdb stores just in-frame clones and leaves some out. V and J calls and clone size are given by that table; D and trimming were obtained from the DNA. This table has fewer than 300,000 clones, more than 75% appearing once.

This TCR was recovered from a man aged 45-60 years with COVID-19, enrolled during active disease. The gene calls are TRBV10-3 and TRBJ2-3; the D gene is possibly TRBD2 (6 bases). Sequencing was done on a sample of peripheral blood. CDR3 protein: CAISESTSGSDTQYF. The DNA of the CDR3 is TGTGCCATCAGTGAGTCGACTAGTGGGTCAGATACGCAGTATTTT.